The rows below give T cell receptor beta chains drawn from one sample of a study of T cell responses to AZD1222 COVID-19 vaccine. The data were produced by immunoSEQ multiplex PCR, yet TCRdb's version contains in-frame clones alone and is incomplete. The table lists over 70,000 clones, approximately 81% of them singletons, with roughly 22% in the top ten. The sequencing here drew on peripheral blood, taken on day 0 of AZD1222 vaccination. The receptors were sampled from an adult in good health. The CDR3 runs from the conserved cysteine through the conserved F or W. D genes are given only for firm matches. Rows may omit the clone size; those that give it use once, few, many or a size class.

v_gene	abundance	j_gene	d_gene	CDR3aa	CDR3nt
TRBV19	.	TRBJ1-5	.	CASSPRGFQPQHF	TGTGCCAGTAGTCCCCGGGGGTTTCAGCCCCAGCATTTT
TRBV5-1	.	TRBJ2-6	TRBD1	CASAPGQVISGANVLTF	TGCGCCAGCGCTCCGGGACAGGTAATCTCTGGGGCCAACGTCCTGACTTTC
TRBV5-4	.	TRBJ1-1	.	CAVPPWFLQAFF	TGTGCCGTCCCCCCCTGGTTTCTTCAAGCTTTCTTT
TRBV18	.	TRBJ2-7	.	CASSTDGATEQYF	TGTGCCAGCTCAACGGACGGGGCCACCGAGCAGTACTTC
TRBV6-5	once	TRBJ2-1	TRBD2	CASSYAGVGLGDEQFF	TGTGCCAGCAGTTACGCGGGAGTAGGGCTCGGAGATGAGCAGTTCTTC
TRBV6-5	.	TRBJ2-3	TRBD2	CASSYSGTSGVDTQYF	TGTGCCAGCAGTTACTCGGGGACTAGCGGGGTAGATACGCAGTATTTT
TRBV4-1	.	TRBJ2-2	.	CASSQGQAVRPGELFF	TGCGCCAGCAGCCAAGGTCAGGCCGTAAGACCCGGGGAGCTGTTTTTT
TRBV27	.	TRBJ2-7	.	CASGFRDVSYEQYF	TGTGCCAGCGGATTTAGGGATGTCTCCTACGAGCAGTACTTC
TRBV4-1	.	TRBJ2-2	.	CASSQDLRAGPGELFF	TGCGCCAGCAGCCAAGATTTAAGGGCAGGGCCGGGGGAGCTGTTTTTT
TRBV5-4	.	TRBJ2-7	.	CASSLAQGNEQYF	TGTGCCAGCAGCTTGGCACAGGGTAACGAGCAGTACTTC
TRBV2	.	TRBJ2-3	.	CASPGDRSDTQYF	TGTGCCAGCCCCGGAGATCGCTCAGATACGCAGTATTTT
TRBV7-3	.	TRBJ2-2	.	CASSSQGFGELFF	TGTGCCAGCAGCTCTCAGGGTTTCGGGGAGCTGTTTTTT
TRBV10-3	once	TRBJ2-1	TRBD2	CATLAGGPANEQFF	TGTGCCACCCTAGCGGGAGGGCCCGCAAATGAGCAGTTCTTC
TRBV5-1	.	TRBJ1-1	.	CASSVGQTSNTEAFF	TGCGCCAGCAGCGTCGGACAGACCTCAAACACTGAAGCTTTCTTT
TRBV10-1	.	TRBJ2-1	TRBD1	CASSDLQGAGNEQFF	TGCGCCAGCAGTGATCTACAGGGGGCAGGGAATGAGCAGTTCTTC
TRBV27	.	TRBJ2-7	.	CASSPRDSTYEQYF	TGTGCCAGCAGTCCGCGGGACAGTACCTACGAGCAGTACTTC
TRBV11-3	.	TRBJ1-2	TRBD1	CASSLGPQGARGYTF	TGTGCCAGCAGCTTAGGACCACAGGGGGCGCGAGGCTACACCTTC
TRBV7-2	.	TRBJ2-1	.	CASSPWGEQFF	TGTGCCAGCAGCCCGTGGGGTGAGCAGTTCTTC
TRBV5-1	once	TRBJ1-6	TRBD1	CASKTGTANSPLHF	TGCGCCAGCAAAACCGGGACAGCGAATTCACCCCTCCACTTT
TRBV27	.	TRBJ2-2	TRBD2	CASSPTLAGATGELFF	TGTGCCAGCAGTCCGACCCTAGCGGGAGCCACCGGGGAGCTGTTTTTT
TRBV7-2	.	TRBJ2-7	.	CASSLPGQPYEQYF	TGTGCCAGCAGCTTACCCGGACAGCCCTACGAGCAGTACTTC
TRBV7-2	.	TRBJ1-2	.	CASSLDTRSVGGYTF	TGTGCCAGCAGCTTAGATACCCGCTCGGTGGGCGGCTACACCTTC
TRBV6-5	.	TRBJ2-7	.	CASSPHPGEQYF	TGTGCCAGCAGTCCTCATCCGGGCGAGCAGTACTTC
TRBV5-1	.	TRBJ2-1	.	CASSLGEPNEQFF	TGCGCCAGCAGCTTGGGCGAGCCCAATGAGCAGTTCTTC
TRBV7-8	.	TRBJ2-7	.	CASSRGWEQYF	TGTGCCAGCAGCCGCGGTTGGGAGCAGTACTTC
TRBV9	once	TRBJ2-2	.	CASSREAARELFF	TGTGCCAGCAGTAGGGAGGCGGCCAGGGAGCTGTTTTTT
TRBV23-1	.	TRBJ2-2	TRBD1	CASSPLDRVGTGELFF	TGCGCCAGCAGTCCCTTAGACAGGGTTGGCACCGGGGAGCTGTTTTTT